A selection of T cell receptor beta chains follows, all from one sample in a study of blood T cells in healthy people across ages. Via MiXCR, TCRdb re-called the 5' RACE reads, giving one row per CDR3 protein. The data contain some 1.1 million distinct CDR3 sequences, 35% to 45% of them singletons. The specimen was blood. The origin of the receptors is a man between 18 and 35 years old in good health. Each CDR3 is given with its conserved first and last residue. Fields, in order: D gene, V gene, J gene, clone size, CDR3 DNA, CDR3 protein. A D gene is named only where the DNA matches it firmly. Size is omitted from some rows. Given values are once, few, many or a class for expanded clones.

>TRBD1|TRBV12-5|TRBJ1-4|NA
TGTGCTAGTGGTTTGGTACTCTCCCCCATTCTACAGGGGGAAAATGAAAAACTGTTTTTT
CASGLVLSPILQGENEKLFF
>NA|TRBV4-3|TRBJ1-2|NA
TGCGCCGGCAGTCAACAAAGGGGCCCCTATGGCTACACCTTC
CAGSQQRGPYGYTF
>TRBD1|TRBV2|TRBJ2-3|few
TGTGCCAGCAGCTATCCGGGACAGGAGAGCACAGATACGCAGTATTTT
CASSYPGQESTDTQYF
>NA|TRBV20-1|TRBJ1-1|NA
TGCAGTGCTAAATTCGGGACACTTAACACTGAAGCTTTCTTT
CSAKFGTLNTEAFF
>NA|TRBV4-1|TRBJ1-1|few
TGCGCCAGCAGCCTCATATCCGGAGACAGCGGTGTAGCTGAAGCTTTCTTT
CASSLISGDSGVAEAFF
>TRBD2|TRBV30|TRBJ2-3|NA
TGTGCCTGGACTACGGGGGGAGGGGATACGCAGTATTTT
CAWTTGGGDTQYF
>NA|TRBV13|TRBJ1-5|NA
TGTGCCAGCAGCATACGGGAGACAGGCAATCAGCCCCAGCATTTT
CASSIRETGNQPQHF
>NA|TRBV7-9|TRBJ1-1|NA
TGTGCCAGCAGCCCATCGGGCCGAGGAGCTTTCTTT
CASSPSGRGAFF
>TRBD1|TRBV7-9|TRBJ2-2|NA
TGTGCCAGCAGCTTGGGACAGGGACTGAGCGGGGAGCTGTTTTTT
CASSLGQGLSGELFF
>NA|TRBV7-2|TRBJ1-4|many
TGTGCCAGCAGCTTAAGTCTAGGACCTAGGGAAAAACTGTTTTTT
CASSLSLGPREKLFF
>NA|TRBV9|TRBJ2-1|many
TGTGCCAGCAGTCCAGGGGGGTTGTACTACAATGAGCAGTTCTTC
CASSPGGLYYNEQFF
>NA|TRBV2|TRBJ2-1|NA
TGTGCCAGTCAACAGAATGAGCAGTTCTTC
CASQQNEQFF
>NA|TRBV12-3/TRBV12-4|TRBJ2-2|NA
TGTGCCAGCAGTTTCCTGGAGGACACCGGGGAGCTGTTTTTT
CASSFLEDTGELFF
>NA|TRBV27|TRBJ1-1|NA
TGTGCCAGCAGTTTATCGGCACCAAACACTGAAGCTTTCTTT
CASSLSAPNTEAFF
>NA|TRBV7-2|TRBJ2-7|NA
TGTGCCAGCATGGTAGGGACGGCGTCGGGCGAGCAGTACTTC
CASMVGTASGEQYF
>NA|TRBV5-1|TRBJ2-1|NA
TGCGCCAGCAGTCTACAGGATAGCTCCTACAATGAGCAGTTCTTC
CASSLQDSSYNEQFF
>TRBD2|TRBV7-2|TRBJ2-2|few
TGTGCCAGCAGCTGGACTAGTAACACCGGGGAGCTGTTTTTT
CASSWTSNTGELFF
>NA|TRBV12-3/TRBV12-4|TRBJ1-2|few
TGTGCCAGCAGTTTAGGTTCCCTCGGCTACACCTTC
CASSLGSLGYTF
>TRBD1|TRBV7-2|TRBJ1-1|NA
TGTGCCAGCAGTGTCCCTCACAGGGGTCCTTCCACTGAAGCTTTCTTT
CASSVPHRGPSTEAFF
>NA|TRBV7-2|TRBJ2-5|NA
TGTGCCAGCAGCCCTCTCACATGGCTGGCACAAGAGACCCAGTACTTC
CASSPLTWLAQETQYF
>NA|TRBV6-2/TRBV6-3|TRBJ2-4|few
TGTGCCAGCAGTTACGGCGGGACGACATGGTACTTC
CASSYGGTTWYF
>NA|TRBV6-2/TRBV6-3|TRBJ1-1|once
TGTGCCAGCAGTTACAGGGGATCGAACACTGAAGCTTTCTTT
CASSYRGSNTEAFF
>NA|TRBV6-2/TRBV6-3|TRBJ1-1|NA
TGTGCCAGCAGTTATGGTTATCCCGGCGCTGAAGCTTTCTTT
CASSYGYPGAEAFF
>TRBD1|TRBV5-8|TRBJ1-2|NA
TGTGCCAGCAGACGGACAGGGGTGGGCGGCTACACCTTC
CASRRTGVGGYTF
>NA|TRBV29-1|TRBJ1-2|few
TGCAGCGTTGAATGGTGGGAGACAGTATTATATGGCTACACCTTC
CSVEWWETVLYGYTF
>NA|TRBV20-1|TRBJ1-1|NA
TGCAGTGCTTTCAGCCCCTCGGGGCCCGGGGCTTTCTTT
CSAFSPSGPGAFF
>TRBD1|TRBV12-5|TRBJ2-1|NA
TGTGCTAGTGGTTTCGGACAGGGCGCTTACAATGAGCAGTTCTTC
CASGFGQGAYNEQFF
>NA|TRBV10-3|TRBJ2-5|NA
TGTGCCACGAAATTGACCTCCGAGGCCGACAATGAGCAGTACTTC
CATKLTSEADNEQYF
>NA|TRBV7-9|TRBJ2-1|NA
TGTGCCAGCAGCATCTTGACTGTTAGCTCCTACAATGAGCAGTTCTTC
CASSILTVSSYNEQFF
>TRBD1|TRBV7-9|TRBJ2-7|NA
TGTGCCAGCAGTCCAAGTTCGGGACAGGGAACCTACGAGCAGTACTTC
CASSPSSGQGTYEQYF
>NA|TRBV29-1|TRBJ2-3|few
TGCAGCGTTGAAGATAAACTAGGAGGAGATACGCAGTATTTT
CSVEDKLGGDTQYF
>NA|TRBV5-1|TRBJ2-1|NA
TGCGCCAGCAGCGAGGACCGCTACAATGAGCAGTTCTTC
CASSEDRYNEQFF
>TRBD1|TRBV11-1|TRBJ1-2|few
TGTGCCAGCGGCACTATAACAGGGGGCTCGGATGGCTACACCTTC
CASGTITGGSDGYTF
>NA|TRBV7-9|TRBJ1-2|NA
TGTGCCAGCAGCTACCCCCCCGGGGACGGCTACACCTTC
CASSYPPGDGYTF
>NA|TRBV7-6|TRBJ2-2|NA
TGTGCCAGCAGCTTATCCACCGGGACTTCGGCCGGGGAGCTGTTTTTT
CASSLSTGTSAGELFF
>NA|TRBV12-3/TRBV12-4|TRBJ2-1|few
TGTGCCAGCAGCGGACAGTGGGTTTACAATGAGCAGTTCTTC
CASSGQWVYNEQFF
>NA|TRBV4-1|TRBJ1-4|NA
TGCGCCAGCAGCCAAGAAGGGTTGGGGGGAGAAGATGAAAAACTGTTTTTT
CASSQEGLGGEDEKLFF
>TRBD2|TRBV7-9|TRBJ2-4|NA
TGTGCCAGCAGCTTCCCCGGGGGGGCCAAAAACATTCAGTACTTC
CASSFPGGAKNIQYF
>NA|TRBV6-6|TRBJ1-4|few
TGTGCCAGCAGTCTCTGGGGCCTGAGTGAAAAACTGTTTTTT
CASSLWGLSEKLFF
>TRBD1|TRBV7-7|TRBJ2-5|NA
TGTGCTAGCAGCGCGGGACAGGAAGAGACCCAGTACTTC
CASSAGQEETQYF
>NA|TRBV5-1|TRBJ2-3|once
TGCGCCAGCAGCTTGTCTAATCCAGATACGCAGTATTTT
CASSLSNPDTQYF
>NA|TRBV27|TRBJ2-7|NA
TGTGCCAGCAGTTTAGTTTCTAGGGGCAGTCGATACGAGCAGTACTTC
CASSLVSRGSRYEQYF
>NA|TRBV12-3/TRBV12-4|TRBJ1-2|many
TGTGCCAGCAGTTTAGCTGGGACAACGTATGGCTACACCTTC
CASSLAGTTYGYTF